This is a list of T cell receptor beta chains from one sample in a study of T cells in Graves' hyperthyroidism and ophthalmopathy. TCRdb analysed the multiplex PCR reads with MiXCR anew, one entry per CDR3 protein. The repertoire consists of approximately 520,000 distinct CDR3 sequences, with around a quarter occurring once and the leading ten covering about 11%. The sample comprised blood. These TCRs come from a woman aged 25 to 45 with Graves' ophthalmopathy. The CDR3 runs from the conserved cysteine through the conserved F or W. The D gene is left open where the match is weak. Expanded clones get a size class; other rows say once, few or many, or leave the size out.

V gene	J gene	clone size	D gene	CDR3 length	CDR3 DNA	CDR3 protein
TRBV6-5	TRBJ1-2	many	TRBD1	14	TGTGCCAGCAATTCGGGACAGGGGATGGGGGGCTACACCTTC	CASNSGQGMGGYTF
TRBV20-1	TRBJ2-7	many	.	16	TGCAGTGCTAGAAGATTTCAGACGGGGAGCTCCTACGAGCAGTACTTC	CSARRFQTGSSYEQYF
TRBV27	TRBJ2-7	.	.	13	TGTGCCAGCAGTATAGACAGTCGATCCGAGCAGTACTTC	CASSIDSRSEQYF
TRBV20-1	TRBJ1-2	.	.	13	TGCAGTGCCCTGAGCAGGGTGTGGGGCGGCTACACCTTC	CSALSRVWGGYTF
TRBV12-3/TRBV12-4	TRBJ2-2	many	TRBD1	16	TGTGCCAGCAGTTCAGTAGGGGGCGGAAATACCGGGGAGCTGTTTTTT	CASSSVGGGNTGELFF
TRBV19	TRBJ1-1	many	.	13	TGTGCCAGTAGTATTACGGTGAACACTGAAGCTTTCTTT	CASSITVNTEAFF
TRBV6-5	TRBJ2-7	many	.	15	TGTGCCAGCAGTTACCAGCCGGACGGAACCTACGAGCAGTACTTC	CASSYQPDGTYEQYF
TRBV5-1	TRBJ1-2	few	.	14	TGCGCCAGCAGCTTGGCCCCGACAGTCGATGGCTACACCTTC	CASSLAPTVDGYTF
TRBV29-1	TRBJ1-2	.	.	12	TGCAGTACCGGGCCCCTAATCGGGGGCTACACCTTC	CSTGPLIGGYTF
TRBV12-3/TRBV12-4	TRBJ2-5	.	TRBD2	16	TGTGCCAGCAGTCTGGCTAGCGGGAGGACGATAGAGACCCAGTACTTC	CASSLASGRTIETQYF
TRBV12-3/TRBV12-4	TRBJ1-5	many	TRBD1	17	TGTGCCAGCAGCCAAGACAGGGGGCGAGGAGGAGATCAGCCCCAGCATTTT	CASSQDRGRGGDQPQHF
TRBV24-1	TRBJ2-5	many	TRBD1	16	TGTGCCACCAGTGATTTAAAGCGACAGGGGGCAGAGACCCAGTACTTC	CATSDLKRQGAETQYF
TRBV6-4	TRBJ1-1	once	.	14	TGTGCCAGTGACGTAGGGGTAGGCTCGACTGAAGCTTTCTTT	CASDVGVGSTEAFF
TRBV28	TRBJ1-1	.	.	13	TGTGCCAGCAGGCAGGGCTTCGACACTGAAGCTTTCTTT	CASRQGFDTEAFF
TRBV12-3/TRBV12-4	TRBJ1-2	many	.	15	TGTGCCAGCAGTTCCTCCGGGGTTGGTTGGGATGGCTACACCTTC	CASSSSGVGWDGYTF
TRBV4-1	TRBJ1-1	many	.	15	TGCGCCAGCAGCCAAGATTCGGGCGGCTGGGGTGAGGCTTTCTTT	CASSQDSGGWGEAFF
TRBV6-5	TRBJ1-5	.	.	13	TGTGCCAGCAGTAACAGGGCTGATCAGCCCCAGCATTTT	CASSNRADQPQHF
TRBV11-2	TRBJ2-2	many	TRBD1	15	TGTGCCAGCAGCCGACAGGGGGCGGACACCGGGGAGCTGTTTTTT	CASSRQGADTGELFF
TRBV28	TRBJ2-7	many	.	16	TGTGCCAGCAGTTATCCTAGCTTGGGGGGAACCTACGAGCAGTACTTC	CASSYPSLGGTYEQYF
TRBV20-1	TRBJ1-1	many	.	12	TGCAGTGCCAGTCAATTGAACACTGAAGCTTTCTTT	CSASQLNTEAFF
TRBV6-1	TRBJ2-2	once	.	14	TGTGCCAGCACCCTAGCGTGGAGCACCGGGGAGCTGTTTTTT	CASTLAWSTGELFF
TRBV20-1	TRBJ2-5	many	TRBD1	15	TGCAGTGCTAGAGATTTGGGACAGGGGAGGGAGACCCAGTACTTC	CSARDLGQGRETQYF
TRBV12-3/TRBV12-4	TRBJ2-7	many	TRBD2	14	TGTGCCAGCAGTCGAGCGGGGGGAAGCTACGAGCAGTACTTC	CASSRAGGSYEQYF
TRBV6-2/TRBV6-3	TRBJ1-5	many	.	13	TGTGCCAGCAGTTCCTGGGCGGGACAGCCCCAGCATTTT	CASSSWAGQPQHF
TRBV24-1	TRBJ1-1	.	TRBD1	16	TGTGCCACCAGTGACCTGCGCAGGGGGACGAACACTGAAGCTTTCTTT	CATSDLRRGTNTEAFF
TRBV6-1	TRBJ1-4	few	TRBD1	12	TGTGCCAGCATGACAGGGGCCGAAAAACTGTTTTTT	CASMTGAEKLFF
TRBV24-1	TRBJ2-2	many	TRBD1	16	TGTGCCACCAGTGATTCCGGGACAGTACACACCGGGGAGCTGTTTTTT	CATSDSGTVHTGELFF
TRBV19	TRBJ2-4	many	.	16	TGTGCCAGTAGTAGAGGACGGAACCTAGCCAAAAACATTCAGTACTTC	CASSRGRNLAKNIQYF
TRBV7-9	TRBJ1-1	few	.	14	TGTGCCAGCAGCTTAGAATCTGGACGACCGAGGGCTTTCTTT	CASSLESGRPRAFF
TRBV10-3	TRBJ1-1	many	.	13	TGTGCCATTCACGGAAACATGAACACTGAAGCTTTCTTT	CAIHGNMNTEAFF
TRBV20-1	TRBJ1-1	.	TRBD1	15	TGCAGTGCTAGGTCCCCGGGACAGAGGAACACTGAAGCTTTCTTT	CSARSPGQRNTEAFF